This T cell receptor (beta chain) derives from a study of T cells after yellow fever vaccination. Findings and limits, study-wide: Clones that expanded after primary vaccination mostly reappeared after the booster (96% CD4, about 91% CD8).

This clonotype was counted a few times. Its cognate antigen is unknown. MiXCR was run by TCRdb on the 5' RACE reads, yielding one entry per CDR3 protein. The table shows about 500,000 distinct CDR3 sequences, with less than 20% occurring only once. V lost 4 bases, J lost 6 bases, and 10 bases lay in between. The CDR3 runs 13 residues. This chain links TRBV12-3 or TRBV12-4 with TRBJ1-5; D gene uncertain. The sequencing used PBMCs, collected roughly 5 days after the first yellow fever vaccination. The TCR sequence derives from a man between 18 and 35 years old who received the YFV17D yellow fever vaccine. CDR3 bases: TGTGCCAGCAGTTCCCAGTTAGGTCAGCCCCAGCATTTT. It is translated as CASSSQLGQPQHF.